The 21 T cell receptor beta chains in this list originate from one sample, sequenced in a study of blood T cell repertoires in COVID-19. Clones were sequenced by immunoSEQ multiplex PCR, and TCRdb holds only the in-frame ones, with some missing. Seen here are under 200,000 clones, 82% observed once, and the top ten hold about 5.5%. Sequences were obtained from PBMCs or T cells enriched from blood (not recorded which). The receptors originated from a woman aged 55-69 years with acute COVID-19.

The rearrangement joins TRBV5-5 to TRBJ1-3; 8 bases align to TRBD1. This CDR3 has 17 amino acids. Per germline, CDR1 SGHKS and CDR2 YYEKEE (reference sequence). Losses at the gene ends were 0 bases for V and 1 base for J; bases not matched to a gene: 6. The CDR3 nucleotides read TGTGCCAGCAGCTTGGGGCAGGGGGCTTGGTCTGGAAACACCATATATTTT. Translated: CASSLGQGAWSGNTIYF.

This sequence joins TRBV4-3 and TRBJ1-4; 7 bases fit TRBD1. V lost 6 bases, J lost 7 bases, and 11 bases stayed unmatched. There are 15 residues in the CDR3. Germline CDR1 LGHNA, CDR2 YSLEER. The CDR3 loop reads CASSLHRDRGEKLFF. CDR3 bases: TGCGCCAGCAGTCTACACAGGGACAGAGGTGAAAAACTGTTTTTT.

The chain recombines TRBV14 with TRBJ1-2; D is unresolved. This CDR3 has 12 residues. Per germline, CDR1 SGHDN and CDR2 FVKESK. Between the trimmed V and J ends, which lost 1 base and 4 bases, there was a span of 4 bases. The CDR3, as DNA: TGTGCCAGCAGCCAAGGGCCCTATGGCTACACCTTC. Residues: CASSQGPYGYTF.

The chain uses TRBV10-3 and TRBJ1-5; 9 nucleotides align to TRBD1. This CDR3 has 15 residues. Per germline, CDR1 ENHRY and CDR2 SYGVKD. Losses at the gene ends were 6 bases for V and 2 bases for J; bases not matched to a gene: 5. The CDR3 nucleotides are TGTGCCATCAGCCCCACAGGGGGCCGCAATCAGCCCCAGCATTTT. Protein product: CAISPTGGRNQPQHF.

The V and J genes are TRBV9 and TRBJ1-6; D unresolved. Trimming cost V 0 bases and J 8 bases, with 6 bases left between them. From germline, CDR1 is SGDLS and CDR2 YYNGEE. The CDR3 has 13 amino acids. CDR3 residues: CASSVERDSPLHF. The CDR3 nucleotides are TGTGCCAGCAGCGTAGAGAGAGATTCACCCCTCCACTTT.

This chain joins TRBV19 and TRBJ1-3; 9 bases align to TRBD1. CDR1 LNHDA and CDR2 SQIVND come from the germline V gene (reference sequence). This CDR3 spans 16 amino acids. V dropped 5 bases and J dropped 2; count of bases not matched to a gene: 7. The DNA for the CDR3 is TGTGCCAGTAGTGTATGGGGGACAGGGCCTGGAAACACCATATATTTT. Its translation is CASSVWGTGPGNTIYF.

The gene calls are TRBV19 and TRBJ1-2; D gene ambiguous. The CDR3 totals 13 residues. Germline V lookup: CDR1 LNHDA, CDR2 SQIVND (reference sequence). V dropped 5 bases and J dropped 5 bases, with 12 bases sitting between them. In nucleotides, the CDR3 is TGTGCCAGTAGTCTCCGGGTTTTATATGGCTACACCTTC. Translation gives CASSLRVLYGYTF.

The chain links TRBV29-1 to TRBJ2-1; TRBD2 agrees at 14 bases. V lost 1 base, J lost 3 bases, and 5 bases stayed unmatched. This CDR3 has 17 amino acids. From germline, CDR1 is SQVTM and CDR2 ANQGSEA. CDR3 DNA sequence: TGCAGCGTTGAAGGACTAGCGGGGGGGTCCATCTACAATGAGCAGTTCTTC. Protein: CSVEGLAGGSIYNEQFF.

The CDR3 bases are TGTGCCAGCAGTATTCAGGCAGCGGGTCGGACCGAGCAGTACTTC. Translating gives CASSIQAAGRTEQYF. The rearrangement uses TRBV2 and TRBJ2-7; maybe TRBD2 (6 bases). V gave up 5 bases and J gave up 6 bases, with 20 bases separating them. This CDR3 comprises 15 residues. Germline values: CDR1 SNHLY, CDR2 FYNNEI.

This chain uses TRBV7-2 with TRBJ1-2; 7 bases fit TRBD1. The CDR3 spans 16 residues. Germline V lookup: CDR1 SGHTA, CDR2 FQGNSA. The ends lost 5 bases at V and 0 bases at J; junction bases unmatched: 9. This chain's CDR3 is CASSEGPGQSNYGYTF. The CDR3, as DNA: TGTGCCAGCAGCGAAGGACCGGGACAGTCTAACTATGGCTACACCTTC.

The chain combines TRBV6-5 with TRBJ1-6; D remains ambiguous. CDR1 is MNHEY, CDR2 SVGAGI, per germline. Trimming left V 2 bases short and J 7 bases short, with 12 bases between. The CDR3 is 15 residues long. The CDR3: CASSYRRGHNSPLHF. In DNA form, the CDR3 reads TGTGCCAGCAGTTACCGCCGCGGCCACAATTCACCCCTCCACTTT.

CDR3 DNA: TGTGCCAGCAGCTCGTCGCGGGACAGATCCTATAATTCACCCCTCCACTTT. Translation: CASSSSRDRSYNSPLHF. The genes are TRBV7-2 and TRBJ1-6; 7 positions agree with TRBD1. V lost 4 bases, J lost 1 base, and 7 bases stayed unmatched. The germline gives CDR1 SGHTA, CDR2 FQGNSA. The CDR3 spans 17 residues.

This sequence joins TRBV3-1 (or the pseudogene TRBV3-2) and TRBJ2-5, with a tentative D call TRBD1 (5 bases). Germline CDR1 is LGHDT and CDR2 is YNNKEL (reference sequence). V dropped 1 base and J dropped 7 bases, with 16 bases sitting between them. This CDR3 comprises 15 residues. The CDR3 sequence: CASSQADWKRGTQYF. The CDR3 bases are TGTGCCAGCAGCCAAGCTGACTGGAAAAGGGGGACCCAGTACTTC.

This clone was counted once. V is TRBV19 and J is TRBJ1-1; D is uncertain. CDR3 size: 16 residues. V was trimmed by 2 bases and J by 4 bases, leaving 17 bases between them. Germline lookup yields CDR1 LNHDA and CDR2 SQIVND (reference sequence). CDR3 loop: CASSISFAQESTEAFF. CDR3 DNA sequence: TGTGCCAGTAGTATATCCTTCGCGCAGGAATCCACTGAAGCTTTCTTT.

The chain couples TRBV6-5 to TRBJ1-2, with D unresolved. V gave up 4 bases and J gave up 7 bases, with 13 bases separating them. From germline, CDR1 is MNHEY and CDR2 SVGAGI. CDR3 length equals 13 residues. The CDR3 nucleotides are TGTGCCAGCAGTTCCCCGCCCCGGGTTGGCTACACCTTC. Its protein product is CASSSPPRVGYTF.

The chain has TRBV25-1 and TRBJ2-3; the D is unclear. This CDR3 is 14 amino acids long. CDR1 and CDR2 (germline): MGHDK, SYGVNS. V dropped 3 bases and J dropped 0 bases, with 7 bases sitting between them. The CDR3 reads CASSEAGSTDTQYF. CDR3 DNA sequence: TGTGCCAGCAGTGAGGCCGGGAGCACAGATACGCAGTATTTT.

The chain recombines TRBV30 with TRBJ1-2, with TRBD1 matching 8 bases. The CDR3 is 14 residues long. V shed 0 bases, J shed 8 bases, and the junction held 8 bases outside the gene matches. Germline lookup yields CDR1 GTSNPN and CDR2 SVGIG (reference sequence). The CDR3 region is CAWSVSGQAPGYTF. Written as DNA, the CDR3 is TGTGCCTGGAGTGTATCGGGACAGGCACCCGGCTACACCTTC.

This sequence joins TRBV11-3 and TRBJ2-1, with a tentative D call TRBD2 (6 bases). The CDR3 contains 15 residues. From germline, CDR1 is SGHNT and CDR2 YENEEA. Trimming pared 1 base from V and 5 bases from J, leaving 12 bases between. The chain's CDR3 is CASSLGWRGDNEQFF. CDR3 DNA sequence: TGTGCCAGCAGCTTAGGGTGGCGGGGTGACAATGAGCAGTTCTTC.

V gene TRBV6-5 combines with J gene TRBJ1-6, with TRBD1 matching 9 bases. Unmatched junction bases numbered 9, after V lost 5 bases and J lost 10 bases. Germline assignment: CDR1 MNHEY and CDR2 SVGAGI. The CDR3 has 15 residues. CDR3 bases: TGTGCCAGCAGTCCCTCGGACAGGGGTGGGTCACCCCTCCACTTT. Translating gives CASSPSDRGGSPLHF.

J is TRBJ2-7 and V is TRBV30, with unresolved D. The CDR3 totals 13 residues. V was cut by 4 bases and J by 2 bases, with 12 bases left in between. Germline V CDR1 and CDR2: GTSNPN, SVGIG (reference sequence). CDR3 coding DNA: TGTGCCTGGACAATCTCAACTGCCTACGAGCAGTACTTC. Protein sequence: CAWTISTAYEQYF.

This chain joins TRBV27 and TRBJ2-7; a weak D match, TRBD2 (5 bases). V dropped 11 bases and J dropped 11 bases, with 19 bases sitting between them. The CDR3 has 11 amino acids. Germline CDR1 MNHEY, CDR2 SMNVEV (reference sequence). The CDR3 DNA sequence: TGTGCCCGAGGGCGATATCCGCGTGAGTACGTC. Translated, it gives CARGRYPREYV.